This T cell receptor (beta chain) was retrieved from a study of CD8+ T cells in alopecia areata. Worth noting for this clone: Its antigen remains unknown.

This CDR3 contains 16 residues. V shed 7 bases and J shed 2 bases, with 18 bases lying between them. Germline V lookup: CDR1 LNHDA, CDR2 SQIVND (reference sequence). Findings and caveats of the study: Alphabeta T cells residing in normal skin are also sequenced in scalp samples.

Investigators isolated RNA and reverse transcribed it into cDNA to act as the sequencing template. Profiled with immunoSEQ multiplex PCR; TCRdb holds only in-frame clones, not every one. The table has over 85,000 clones, roughly two thirds seen once. The treatment was: oral pan-JAK inhibitor, 5-10 mg twice daily. PBMCs, the starting material, were the source of sorted CD4+ and CD8+ T cells. V is TRBV19 and J is TRBJ2-4; perhaps TRBD1 as D (5 bases). The source is a human donor with alopecia areata. This sample comprised CD8+ T cells sorted from blood, obtained at week 4, from a patient treated with tofacitinib. In nucleotides, the CDR3 is TGTGCCAGTATCGCAACAGGAAAATTACCCAAAAACATTCAGTACTTC. This sequence encodes CASIATGKLPKNIQYF.